This paragraph covers one T cell receptor (beta chain) sequence. Its antigen is unidentified. In germline, CDR1 is MNHEY, CDR2 SVGAGI. This CDR3 region has 12 residues. V lost 6 bases and J 6 bases, leaving 10 bases between the germline ends. The data stem from a study of OX40 agonist ivuxolimab in advanced cancers. Points from the study as a whole: More expanded clones were seen, on average, in CD8+ T cells than in CD4+.

Sequenced by immunoSEQ multiplex PCR; TCRdb stores in-frame clones only, minus some. The sample shows over 80,000 clones, 75% to 95% of them seen only once. The sequences come from CD4+ or CD8+ T cells sorted from blood, collected in a trial of the OX40 agonist ivuxolimab. This clonotype originated in an adult with an advanced solid tumor such as melanoma, head and neck, liver or kidney cancer. The chain links TRBV6-5 to TRBJ2-3; the D call may be TRBD1 or TRBD2 (6 bases each). In DNA form, the CDR3 reads TGTGCCAGCAGCCTAGGGGGGGATACGCAGTATTTT. Amino acids: CASSLGGDTQYF.